One and the same sample provided the 8 T cell receptor beta chains below, sequenced in a study of shared clonotypes between healthy human individuals. Assay: immunoSEQ multiplex PCR; the TCRdb copy retains only in-frame clones and omits some. The data show about 2.4 million clones, roughly nine tenths seen once. The specimen sequenced was naive CD4+ T cells sorted from blood. Subset given: CD45RA+ positively selected. Every receptor here comes from a man aged 18 to 29 in good health.

V gene TRBV10-2 combines with J gene TRBJ2-2; D not certain. Germline CDR1 reads WSHSY; CDR2 reads SAAADI. Deletions cut 4 bases from V and 4 bases from J, with 4 bases between. This CDR3 comprises 12 residues. In DNA, the CDR3 is TGCGCCAGCAGTGGAACCACCGGGGAGCTGTTTTTT. Protein: CASSGTTGELFF.

The chain uses TRBV9 and TRBJ2-2; the D gene is possibly TRBD1 (5 bases). V lost 1 base and J lost 7, with 14 bases in between. The CDR3 length is 15 residues. Germline loops: CDR1 SGDLS, CDR2 YYNGEE. In DNA, the CDR3 is TGTGCCAGCAGCGTACAGGGATACGGCAGCGGGGAGCTGTTTTTT. It codes for CASSVQGYGSGELFF.

J is TRBJ2-7 and V is TRBV5-1, with 10 bases that match TRBD1. The CDR3 totals 14 residues. The V gene's germline CDR1 is SGHRS and CDR2 YFSETQ. After removal of 4 bases from V and 3 bases from J, the junction contained 4 bases not matched to a gene. The CDR3 region is CASSTGQGFYEQYF. CDR3 bases: TGCGCCAGCAGCACGGGACAGGGGTTCTACGAGCAGTACTTC.

The V and J genes are TRBV21-1 and TRBJ2-1; the listed D gene, TRBD2, was not tested against the DNA. TRBV21-1 is noted as a pseudogene. The CDR3 totals 15 residues. This chain's CDR3 is CASSKARAENNEQFF. The CDR3 DNA follows: TGTGCCAGCAGCAAAGCGCGGGCGGAGAACAATGAGCAGTTCTTC.

The rearrangement uses TRBV18 and TRBJ2-5; possible D gene TRBD1, 6 bases. There are 13 residues in the CDR3. V was shortened by 3 bases and J by 13 bases, with 18 bases between the two germline ends. Germline assignment: CDR1 KGHSH and CDR2 LQKENI. In DNA, the CDR3 is TGTGCCAGCTCACCCCCGGCACAGGGCCTTTGGTACTTC. Translating gives CASSPPAQGLWYF.

About this clone itself: The sample holds other DNA sequences that translate to the same CDR3. V and J are TRBV7-2 and TRBJ1-2, with D perhaps matching TRBD1 (5 bases). This CDR3 contains 12 residues. Looked up from germline, CDR1 is SGHTA and CDR2 is FQGNSA. Trimming took 5 bases from V and 7 from J, leaving 11 bases between them. The CDR3 bases are TGTGCCAGCAGCCCGGCCGGGGGTGGCTACACCTTC. Translated, it gives CASSPAGGGYTF.

The V and J genes are TRBV6-5 and TRBJ2-3; possibly TRBD2 for D (5 bases). The CDR3 is made up of 14 amino acids. Per germline, CDR1 MNHEY and CDR2 SVGAGI. Between the trimmed V and J ends, which lost 7 bases and 8 bases, there was a span of 19 bases. The CDR3 DNA sequence: TGTGCCAGCACCCTTACCCTAGGCGGAGGTACGCAGTATTTT. Its translation is CASTLTLGGGTQYF.

J is TRBJ1-6 and V is TRBV2; 10 nucleotides agree with TRBD1. The CDR3 has 15 residues. Per germline, CDR1 SNHLY and CDR2 FYNNEI. Losses at the gene ends were 0 bases for V and 8 bases for J; bases not matched to a gene: 1. The CDR3 reads CASSEAGTGDSPLHF. The CDR3 region has the DNA TGTGCCAGCAGTGAAGCGGGGACAGGGGATTCACCCCTCCACTTT.